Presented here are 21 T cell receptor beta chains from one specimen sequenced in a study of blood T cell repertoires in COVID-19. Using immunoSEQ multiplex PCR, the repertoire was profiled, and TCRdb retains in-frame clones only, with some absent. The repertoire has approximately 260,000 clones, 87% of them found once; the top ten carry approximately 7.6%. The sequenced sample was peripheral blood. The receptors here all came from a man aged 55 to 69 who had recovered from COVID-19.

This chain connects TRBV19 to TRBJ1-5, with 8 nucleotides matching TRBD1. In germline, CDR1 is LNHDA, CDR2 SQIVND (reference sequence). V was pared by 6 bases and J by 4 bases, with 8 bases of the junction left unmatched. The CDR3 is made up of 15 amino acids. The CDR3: CASRTGTGRNQPQHF. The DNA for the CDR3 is TGTGCCAGTAGGACCGGGACAGGAAGGAATCAGCCCCAGCATTTT.

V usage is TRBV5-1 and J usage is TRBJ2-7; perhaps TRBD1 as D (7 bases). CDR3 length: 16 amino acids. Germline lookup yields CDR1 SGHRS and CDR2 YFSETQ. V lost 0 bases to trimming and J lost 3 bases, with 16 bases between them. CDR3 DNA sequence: TGCGCCAGCAGCTTGGTGGGCGGGACAGACATCTACGAGCAGTACTTC. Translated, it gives CASSLVGGTDIYEQYF.

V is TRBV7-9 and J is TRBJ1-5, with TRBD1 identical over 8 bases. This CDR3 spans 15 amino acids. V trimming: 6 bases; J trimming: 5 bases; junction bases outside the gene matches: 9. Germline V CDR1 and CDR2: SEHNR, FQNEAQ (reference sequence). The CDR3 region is CASSGLGQVDQPQHF. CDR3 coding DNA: TGTGCCAGCAGTGGCTTGGGACAGGTGGATCAGCCCCAGCATTTT. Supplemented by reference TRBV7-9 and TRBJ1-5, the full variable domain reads DTGVSQNPRHKITKRGQNVTFRCDPISEHNRLYWYRQTLGQGPEFLTYFQNEAQLEKSRLLSDRFSAERPKGSFSTLEIQRTEQGDSAMYLCASSGLGQVDQPQHFGDGTRLSIL.

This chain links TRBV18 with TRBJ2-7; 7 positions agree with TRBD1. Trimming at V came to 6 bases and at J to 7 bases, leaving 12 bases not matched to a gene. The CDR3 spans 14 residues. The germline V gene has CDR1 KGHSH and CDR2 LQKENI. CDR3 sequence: CASSPGQYPMEQYV. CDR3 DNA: TGTGCCAGCTCGCCGGGACAGTATCCAATGGAGCAGTACGTC.

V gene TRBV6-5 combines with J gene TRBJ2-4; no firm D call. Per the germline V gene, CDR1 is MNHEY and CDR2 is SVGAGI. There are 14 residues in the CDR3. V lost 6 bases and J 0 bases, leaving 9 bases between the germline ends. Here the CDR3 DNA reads TGTGCCAGCAGCGCGGTCGTAGCCAAAAACATTCAGTACTTC. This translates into CASSAVVAKNIQYF.

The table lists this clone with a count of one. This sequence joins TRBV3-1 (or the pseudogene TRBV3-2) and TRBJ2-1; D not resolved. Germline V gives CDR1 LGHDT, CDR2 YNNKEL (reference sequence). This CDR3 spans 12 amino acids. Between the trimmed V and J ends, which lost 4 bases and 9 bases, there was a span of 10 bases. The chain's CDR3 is CASSPFGREQFF. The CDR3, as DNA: TGTGCCAGCAGCCCCTTCGGTCGTGAGCAGTTCTTC.

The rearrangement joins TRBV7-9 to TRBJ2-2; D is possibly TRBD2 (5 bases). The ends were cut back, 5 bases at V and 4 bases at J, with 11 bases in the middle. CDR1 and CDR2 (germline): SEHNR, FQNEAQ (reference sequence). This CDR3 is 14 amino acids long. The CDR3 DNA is TGTGCCAGCAGCGGGAGTAGCGCCACCGGGGAGCTGTTTTTT. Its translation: CASSGSSATGELFF. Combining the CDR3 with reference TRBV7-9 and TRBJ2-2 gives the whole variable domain DTGVSQNPRHKITKRGQNVTFRCDPISEHNRLYWYRQTLGQGPEFLTYFQNEAQLEKSRLLSDRFSAERPKGSFSTLEIQRTEQGDSAMYLCASSGSSATGELFFGEGSRLTVL.

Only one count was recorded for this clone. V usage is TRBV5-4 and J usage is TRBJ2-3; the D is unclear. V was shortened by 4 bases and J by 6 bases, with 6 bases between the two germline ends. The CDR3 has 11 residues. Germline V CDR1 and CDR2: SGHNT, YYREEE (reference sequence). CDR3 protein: CASSAYDTQYF. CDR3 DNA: TGTGCCAGCAGCGCCTACGATACGCAGTATTTT.

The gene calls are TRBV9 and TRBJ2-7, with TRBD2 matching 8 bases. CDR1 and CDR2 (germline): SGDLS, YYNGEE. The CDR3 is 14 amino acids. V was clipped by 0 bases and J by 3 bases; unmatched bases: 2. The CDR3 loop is CASSVGAGGYEQYF. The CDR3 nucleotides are TGTGCCAGCAGCGTAGGTGCGGGGGGCTACGAGCAGTACTTC.

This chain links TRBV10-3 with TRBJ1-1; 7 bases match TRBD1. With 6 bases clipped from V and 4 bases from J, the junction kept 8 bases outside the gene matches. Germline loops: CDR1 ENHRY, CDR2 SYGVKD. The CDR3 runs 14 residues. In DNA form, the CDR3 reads TGTGCCATCAGGGAGGGGGCAGATTTCACTGAAGCTTTCTTT. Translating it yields CAIREGADFTEAFF.

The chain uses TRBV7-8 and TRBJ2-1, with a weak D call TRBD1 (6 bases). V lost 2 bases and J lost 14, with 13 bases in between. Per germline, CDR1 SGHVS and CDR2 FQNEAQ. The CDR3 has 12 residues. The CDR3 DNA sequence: TGTGCCAGCAGCTTAACTCGGGACATCAAGTTCTTC. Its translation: CASSLTRDIKFF.

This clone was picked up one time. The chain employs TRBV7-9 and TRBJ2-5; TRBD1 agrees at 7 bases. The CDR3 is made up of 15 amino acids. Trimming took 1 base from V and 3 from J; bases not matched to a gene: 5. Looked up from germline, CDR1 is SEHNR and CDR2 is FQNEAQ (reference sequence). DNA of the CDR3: TGTGCCAGCAGCTTAGGAGACAGGGTGGAAGAGACCCAGTACTTC. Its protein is CASSLGDRVEETQYF.

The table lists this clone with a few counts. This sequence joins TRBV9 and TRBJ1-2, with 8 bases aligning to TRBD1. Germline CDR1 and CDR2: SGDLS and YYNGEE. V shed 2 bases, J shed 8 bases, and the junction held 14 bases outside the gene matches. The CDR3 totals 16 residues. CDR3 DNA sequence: TGTGCCAGCAGCGTTGAAGGACAGGGACTGAGCTGGGGCTACACCTTC. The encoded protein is CASSVEGQGLSWGYTF.

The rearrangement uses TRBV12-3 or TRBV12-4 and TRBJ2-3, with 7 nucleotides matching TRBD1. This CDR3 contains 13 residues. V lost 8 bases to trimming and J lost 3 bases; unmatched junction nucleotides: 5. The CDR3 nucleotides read TGTGCCAGCGGTCGACAGGGTACAGATACGCAGTATTTT. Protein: CASGRQGTDTQYF.

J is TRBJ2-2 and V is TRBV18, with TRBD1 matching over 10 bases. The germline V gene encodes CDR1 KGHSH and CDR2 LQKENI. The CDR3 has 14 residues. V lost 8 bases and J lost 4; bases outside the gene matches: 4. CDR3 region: CASLRDRGTGELFF. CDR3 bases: TGTGCCAGCCTACGGGACAGGGGCACCGGGGAGCTGTTTTTT.

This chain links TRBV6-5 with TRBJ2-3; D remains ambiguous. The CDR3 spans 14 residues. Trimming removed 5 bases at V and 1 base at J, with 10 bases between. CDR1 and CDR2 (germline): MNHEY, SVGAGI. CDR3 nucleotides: TGTGCCAGCAGTCCCCCTGGGCGCACAGATACGCAGTATTTT. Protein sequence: CASSPPGRTDTQYF.

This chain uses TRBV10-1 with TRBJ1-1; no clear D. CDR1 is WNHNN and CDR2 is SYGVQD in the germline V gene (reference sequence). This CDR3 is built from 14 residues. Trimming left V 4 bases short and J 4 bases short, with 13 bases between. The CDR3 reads CASSAAGSGTEAFF. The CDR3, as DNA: TGCGCCAGCAGTGCAGCGGGGTCGGGCACTGAAGCTTTCTTT.

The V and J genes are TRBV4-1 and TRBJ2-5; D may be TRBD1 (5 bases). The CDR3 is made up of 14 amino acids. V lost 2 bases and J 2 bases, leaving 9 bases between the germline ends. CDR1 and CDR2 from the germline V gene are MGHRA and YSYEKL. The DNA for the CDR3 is TGCGCCAGCAGCCAACAGGGATGGCAAGAGACCCAGTACTTC. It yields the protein CASSQQGWQETQYF.

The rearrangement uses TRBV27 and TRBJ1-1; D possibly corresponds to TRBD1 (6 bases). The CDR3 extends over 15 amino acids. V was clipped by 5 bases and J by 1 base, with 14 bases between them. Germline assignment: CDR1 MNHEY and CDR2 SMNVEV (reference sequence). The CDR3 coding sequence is TGTGCCAGCAGTCAGAGAAAGGGACAGAACACTGAAGCTTTCTTT. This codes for CASSQRKGQNTEAFF.

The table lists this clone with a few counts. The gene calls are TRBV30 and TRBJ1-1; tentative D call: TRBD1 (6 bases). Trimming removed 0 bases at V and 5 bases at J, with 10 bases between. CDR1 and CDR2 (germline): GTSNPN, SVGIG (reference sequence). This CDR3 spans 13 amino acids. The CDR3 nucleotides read TGTGCCTGGAGTGTAAACAGGGAGACTGAAGCTTTCTTT. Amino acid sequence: CAWSVNRETEAFF.

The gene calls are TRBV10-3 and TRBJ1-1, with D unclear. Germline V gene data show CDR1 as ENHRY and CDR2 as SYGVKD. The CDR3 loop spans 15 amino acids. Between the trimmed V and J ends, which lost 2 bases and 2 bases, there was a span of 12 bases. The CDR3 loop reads CAISESGEGNTEAFF. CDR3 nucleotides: TGTGCCATCAGTGAGAGTGGGGAGGGAAACACTGAAGCTTTCTTT.